The clone carrying this T cell receptor (beta chain) was observed a single time. Compared with germline, one end of the junction differs, possibly owing to a read error. This record belongs to a study of blood T cell repertoires in COVID-19. Here immunoSEQ multiplex PCR was the method, and the copy in TCRdb shows in-frame clones only, minus some. The table shows about 310,000 clones, with 87% occurring only once. Sample: peripheral blood. The source is a man aged 45-60 years with active or convalescent COVID-19.

The CDR3 DNA is TGCAGTGCGAGACAGGGGAATGGCCACACCTTC. It encodes CSARQGNGHTF. V is TRBV20-1 and J is TRBJ1-2; TRBD1 matches 8 bases. The CDR3 has 11 amino acids. CDR1 is DFQATT and CDR2 is SNEGSKA in the germline V gene (reference sequence).